This is a list of T cell receptor beta chains from one sample in a study of long-term antiretroviral therapy in people with HIV. TCRdb's copy holds only in-frame clones and misses some; the assay was immunoSEQ multiplex PCR. Seen here are roughly 21,000 clones, over 75% observed once, and the top ten hold about 8.3%. The material sequenced was unsorted PBMCs, taken 0.2 years before starting antiretroviral therapy. All receptors come from a young man with HIV. Each CDR3 is given with its conserved first and last residue. A D gene is named only where the DNA matches it firmly. The listing skips clone size in some rows; elsewhere it reads once, few, many or a size class.

TRBV25-1	11	-	TRBJ2-7	-	TGTGCCAGCAGTTTAGGGGGCGAGCAGTACTTC	CASSLGGEQYF
TRBV5-6	14	-	TRBJ2-7	-	TGTGCCAGCAGTGAGGGCAGGTCCTCCTACGAGCAGTACTTC	CASSEGRSSYEQYF
TRBV5-1	17	-	TRBJ1-1	-	TGCGCCAGCAGCTTGGCGGCCCCCTCAGAGATGAACACTGAAGCTTTCTTT	CASSLAAPSEMNTEAFF
TRBV6-6	14	-	TRBJ1-4	-	TGTGCCAGCAGTTGGGAAGGGGAGATAGGAAAACTGTTTTTT	CASSWEGEIGKLFF
TRBV2	11	-	TRBJ1-2	-	TGTGCCAGTTCGGACAACTATGGCTACACCTTC	CASSDNYGYTF
TRBV2	14	-	TRBJ1-1	-	TGTGCCAGCAGGGCTGGGAACCAGAACACTGAAGCTTTCTTT	CASRAGNQNTEAFF
TRBV18	15	-	TRBJ2-1	-	TGTGCCAGCTCACCCTGGGAGAGCTCCTACAATGAGCAGTTCTTC	CASSPWESSYNEQFF
TRBV2	13	-	TRBJ1-6	-	TGTGCCAGTAATACAGGAGATAATTCACCCCTCCACTTT	CASNTGDNSPLHF
TRBV5-4	13	-	TRBJ2-7	-	TGTGCCAGCAGCTTGGATCGGGCGTACGAGCAGTACTTC	CASSLDRAYEQYF
TRBV27	13	-	TRBJ1-3	-	TGTGCCAGCGGTATTGGCTCTGGAAACACCATATATTTT	CASGIGSGNTIYF
TRBV6-5	14	-	TRBJ1-4	-	TGTGCCAGCAGGGTCAGGGCGGCTAATGAAAAACTGTTTTTT	CASRVRAANEKLFF
TRBV11-2	14	TRBD2	TRBJ2-7	-	TGTGCCAGCAGACAAGTGGGGGGGTTCTACGAGCAGTACTTC	CASRQVGGFYEQYF
TRBV9	14	-	TRBJ2-4	once	TGTGCCAGCAGCGTAGATCTCGGGACGGACATTCAGTACTTC	CASSVDLGTDIQYF
TRBV9	16	TRBD1	TRBJ2-3	once	TGTGCCAGCAGCACCCCCCGGGACAGCCCCACAGATACGCAGTATTTT	CASSTPRDSPTDTQYF
TRBV7-3	14	-	TRBJ1-6	-	TGTGCCAGCAGCTCCGGGGGGCCTGGGTCACCCCTCCACTTT	CASSSGGPGSPLHF
TRBV5-1	12	-	TRBJ1-2	once	TGCGCCAGCAGCAAGGACAACTATGGCTACACCTTC	CASSKDNYGYTF
TRBV2	15	-	TRBJ2-5	medium-sized	TGTGCCAGCAGTGGGGGTGGTGGGGGCCAAGAGACCCAGTACTTC	CASSGGGGGQETQYF
TRBV5-4	15	-	TRBJ2-5	-	TGTGCCAGCAGCTTCGGAGGGGGAGGCACCGAGACCCAGTACTTC	CASSFGGGGTETQYF
TRBV30	13	-	TRBJ1-6	once	TGTGCCACCAACGGACGCCCTAATTCACCCCTCCACTTT	CATNGRPNSPLHF
TRBV5-4	16	TRBD1	TRBJ2-7	-	TGTGCCAGCAGCTTGGCAGGGACAGGTTTCTTCTACGAGCAGTACTTC	CASSLAGTGFFYEQYF
TRBV5-1	15	-	TRBJ1-3	-	TGCGCCAGCAGCCCCATGACACTCTCTGGAAACACCATATATTTT	CASSPMTLSGNTIYF
TRBV5-6	11	-	TRBJ2-7	-	TGTGCCAGCAGCGCAGCTTACGAGCAGTACTTC	CASSAAYEQYF
TRBV9	16	-	TRBJ2-7	-	TGTGCCAGCAGCGTAGCGCCCTTGGGGGGAGGCGGCGAGCAGTACTTC	CASSVAPLGGGGEQYF
TRBV19	13	TRBD2	TRBJ2-7	-	TGTGCCAGTTCTAGACTAGCGGGCCACGAGCAGTACTTC	CASSRLAGHEQYF
TRBV27	14	TRBD1	TRBJ2-3	-	TGTGCCAGCAGCAGGACAGGGATCACAGATACGCAGTATTTT	CASSRTGITDTQYF
TRBV20-1	11	-	TRBJ1-2	once	TGCAGTGCTCTCGACATAAATGGCTACACCTTC	CSALDINGYTF
TRBV5-4	13	-	TRBJ2-7	once	TGTGCCAGCAGCTTGGCGTGGGACTACGAGCAGTACTTC	CASSLAWDYEQYF
TRBV5-1	15	-	TRBJ2-1	-	TGCGCCAGCAGCTCCGGGACACCTTCCTACAATGAGCAGTTCTTC	CASSSGTPSYNEQFF
TRBV4-3	12	-	TRBJ2-1	once	TGCGCCAGCAGCCGGCAGTTCAATGAGCAGTTCTTC	CASSRQFNEQFF
TRBV10-3	13	-	TRBJ1-2	-	TGTGCCACCGAGGGGGAAGGAGGCTATGGCTACACCTTC	CATEGEGGYGYTF
TRBV6-5	15	-	TRBJ2-3	-	TGTGCCAGCAGGGATGCCGCGGGACTCACAGATACGCAGTATTTT	CASRDAAGLTDTQYF
TRBV9	14	-	TRBJ1-2	-	TGTGCCAGCAGCCCAGCCGGGGCTAACTATGGCTACACCTTC	CASSPAGANYGYTF
TRBV7-9	18	-	TRBJ1-1	few	TGTGCCAGCAGCTTAGCCTCAGGGGTCGGGTTGGGTTTTTCTGAAGCTTTCTTT	CASSLASGVGLGFSEAFF
TRBV6-5	15	-	TRBJ2-1	-	TGTGCCTCACAAGGAAGCGTTTCTCTGAACAATGAGCAGTTCTTC	CASQGSVSLNNEQFF
TRBV7-9	12	-	TRBJ2-7	-	TGTGCCAGCAGCCCCGGCTGGAACGAGCAGTACTTC	CASSPGWNEQYF
TRBV11-2	13	TRBD1	TRBJ1-3	once	TGTGCCGGAGGGACAGTACCTGGAAACACCATATATTTT	CAGGTVPGNTIYF
TRBV2	17	-	TRBJ1-1	-	TGTGCCAGCACGACCCCCTTCATACACGGCCCCAGGAGTGAAGCTTTCTTT	CASTTPFIHGPRSEAFF
TRBV7-9	17	-	TRBJ1-6	-	TGTGCCAGCAGCCCTCGACCGGAAAGCTCCTATAATTCACCCCTCCACTTT	CASSPRPESSYNSPLHF
TRBV18	16	-	TRBJ2-5	-	TGTGCCAGCTCACCCCTCCGGGACCTCGAAAAAGAGACCCAGTACTTC	CASSPLRDLEKETQYF
TRBV20-1	11	-	TRBJ2-7	-	TGCAGTGTCGCCGGAGAGGGGGGGGTGTGCTTC	CSVAGEGGVCF
TRBV2	14	TRBD2	TRBJ2-1	-	TGTGCCAGCAAATCCGGGACTAACTACAATGAGCAGTTCTTC	CASKSGTNYNEQFF
TRBV19	14	-	TRBJ2-1	-	TGTGCCAGTTCCCCGGGGGCTACTGACAATGAGCAGTTCTTC	CASSPGATDNEQFF
TRBV4-1	15	-	TRBJ1-3	-	TGCGCCAGCAGCCAAGTGCTGAACTCTGGAAACACCATATATTTT	CASSQVLNSGNTIYF
TRBV19	13	TRBD2	TRBJ2-7	-	TGTGCCACAGCGGGAGGCCAAAACTACGAGCAGTACTTC	CATAGGQNYEQYF
TRBV13	17	TRBD2	TRBJ2-3	-	TGTGCCAGCGGGAATAGCGGGAGGGTCGTGGGGACAGATACGCAGTATTTT	CASGNSGRVVGTDTQYF
TRBV5-4	13	-	TRBJ2-1	once	TGTGCCAGCAGCTTTCACGTCTACAATGAGCAGTTCTTC	CASSFHVYNEQFF
TRBV10-3	11	-	TRBJ2-5	-	TGTGCCACCAGGAGGGAAGAGACCCAGTACTTC	CATRREETQYF
TRBV5-6	15	TRBD2	TRBJ2-1	-	TGTGCCAGCAGCTCCCCGGGAGGAAGCTACAATGAGCAGTTCTTC	CASSSPGGSYNEQFF
TRBV27	18	TRBD2	TRBJ2-7	-	TGTGCCAGCAACCGCTTTGGGACTAGCGGGCGGAGGACCCACGAGCAGTACTTC	CASNRFGTSGRRTHEQYF
TRBV6-5	11	TRBD1	TRBJ1-1	few	TGTGCCAGCTGGACAGGCACTGAAGCTTTCTTT	CASWTGTEAFF
TRBV9	11	-	TRBJ2-3	-	TGTGCCAGCAGCGATTCAGATACGCAGTATTTT	CASSDSDTQYF
TRBV6-6	15	TRBD2	TRBJ2-5	-	TGTGCCAGCAGTTATAGCGGGGGGGGAGGGGAGACCCAGTACTTC	CASSYSGGGGETQYF
TRBV6-6	16	-	TRBJ2-3	-	TGTGCCAGCACCGACCAAGAGGGGAGGAACACAGATACGCAGTATTTT	CASTDQEGRNTDTQYF
TRBV7-9	18	TRBD2	TRBJ2-1	-	TGTGCCAGCAGACATCTAGCGGGGGGAATTCCTAGATTTAATGAGCAGTTCTTC	CASRHLAGGIPRFNEQFF